This TCR beta chain derives from a study of cytomegalovirus exposure and HLA in healthy donors. A multiplex PCR was run with 60 Vbeta primers and 13 Jbeta primers. TCRdb's copy holds only in-frame clones and misses some; the assay was immunoSEQ multiplex PCR. Of around 150,000 clones in the sample, 65% to 80% are singletons; the top ten hold over 2%. This clone has just a few counts. CDR1 and CDR2 from the germline V gene are MNHEY and SVGAGI. The CDR3 has 15 residues. The sample taken for sequencing was PBMCs. The sequence came from a female donor in good health and CMV-seronegative. The J gene is TRBJ2-5, the V gene TRBV6-5; TRBD1 aligns across 7 bases. The J call could be wrong; TRBJ2-7 is a better fit for the DNA end. The CDR3 reads CASSPLNRGPYEQYF. Written as DNA, the CDR3 is TGTGCCAGCAGTCCACTTAACAGGGGCCCCTACGAGCAGTACTTC.